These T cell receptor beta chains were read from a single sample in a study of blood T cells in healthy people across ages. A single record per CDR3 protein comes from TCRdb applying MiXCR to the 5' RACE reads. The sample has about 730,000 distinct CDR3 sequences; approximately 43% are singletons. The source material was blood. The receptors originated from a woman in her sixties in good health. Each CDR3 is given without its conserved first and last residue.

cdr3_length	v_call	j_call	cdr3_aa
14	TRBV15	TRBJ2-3	ATSRESAESTDTRY
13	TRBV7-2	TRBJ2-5	ASSQRLAVQETQY
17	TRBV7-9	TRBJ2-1	ASSLGRLAGGISYNEQF
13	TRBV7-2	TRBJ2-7	ASRHPGTGVYEQY
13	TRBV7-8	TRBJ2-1	AGSLADHSYNEQF
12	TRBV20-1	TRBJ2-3	SAGLAGGYETQY
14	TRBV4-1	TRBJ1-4	ASSQLQYRAGEKLF
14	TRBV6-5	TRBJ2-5	ASSYGTGGGQETQY
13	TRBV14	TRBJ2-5	ASSGQIGTSGIQY
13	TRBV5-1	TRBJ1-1	ASSLDPGEGPEAF
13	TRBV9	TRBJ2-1	ASSVEGGRADEQF
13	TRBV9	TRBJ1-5	ASSVDPGTNQPQH
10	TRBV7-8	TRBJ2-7	ASSSYRGEQY
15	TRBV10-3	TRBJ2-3	AISEGTSGRAPDTQY
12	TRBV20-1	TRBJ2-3	SATRTKSTDTQY
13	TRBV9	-	ASSPAGGLLYEQY
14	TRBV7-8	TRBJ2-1	ASSLARILSYNEQF
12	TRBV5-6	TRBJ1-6	ASSVRTPNSPLH
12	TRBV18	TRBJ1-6	ASSPGGVWSPLH
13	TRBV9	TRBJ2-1	ASSAIAGEWNEQF
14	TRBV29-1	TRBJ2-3	SVSGTSGYSPDTQY
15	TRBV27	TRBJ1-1	ASSLSGFWQGITEAF
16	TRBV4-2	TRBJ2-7	ASSQEFGQPSASYEQY
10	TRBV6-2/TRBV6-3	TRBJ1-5	ASSYLGKPQH
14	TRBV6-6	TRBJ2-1	ASRSTGTGSNNEQF
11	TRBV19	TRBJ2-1	ASSTLLADEQF
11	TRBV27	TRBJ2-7	ASSQTSGYEQY
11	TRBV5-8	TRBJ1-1	ASSLGFYAEAF
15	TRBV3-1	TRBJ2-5	ASSQDQWTGSYNEQY
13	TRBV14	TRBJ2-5	ASSSGASGRDEQY
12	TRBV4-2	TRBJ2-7	ASSRERGPYEQY
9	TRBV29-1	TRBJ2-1	SAGLSAEQF
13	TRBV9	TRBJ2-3	ASNGGAGAVDTQY
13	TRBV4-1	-	ASRQLAGGSYEQY
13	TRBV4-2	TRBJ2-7	ASSQTTGKAYEQY
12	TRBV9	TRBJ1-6	ASSVAAFNSPLH
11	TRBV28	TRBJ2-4	ASRSKGWSEQY
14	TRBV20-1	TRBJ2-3	CARGGLAGRTDTQY
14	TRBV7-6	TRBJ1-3	ASSQAQAGAGNTIY
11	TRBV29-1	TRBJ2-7	SVGQAITYEQY
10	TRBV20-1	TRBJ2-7	RVQNPSYEQY
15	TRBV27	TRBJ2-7	ASRVSGVGDRVYEQY
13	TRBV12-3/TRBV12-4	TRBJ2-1	ASGRTALFDNEQF
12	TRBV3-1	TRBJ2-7	ASSQDDGRYEQY
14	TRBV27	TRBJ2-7	ASSPEGEWQPYEQY
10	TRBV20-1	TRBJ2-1	SAAPGLGEQF
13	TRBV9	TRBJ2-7	ASSVRQGASYEQY
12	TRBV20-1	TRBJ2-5	SATRDYVLTEQY
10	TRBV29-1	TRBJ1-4	SFTGAGEKLF
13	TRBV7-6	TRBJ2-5	ASSLEKRTQETQY
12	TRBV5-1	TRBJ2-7	ASSYGRGEDEQY
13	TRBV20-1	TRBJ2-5	SATGTSGGQETQY
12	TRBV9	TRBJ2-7	ASSVLDGAYEQY
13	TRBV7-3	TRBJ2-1	ASSPIAEIYNEQF
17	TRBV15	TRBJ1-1	ATSRPVTGSTTKNTEAF